This T cell receptor (beta chain) originates from a study of blood T cell repertoires in COVID-19. As for the study in general: COVID-19 samples, acute and convalescent, were from the United States, Italy and Spain.

CDR3 length: 13 amino acids. V was clipped by 3 bases and J by 3 bases, with 9 bases between them. Germline V lookup: CDR1 GTSNPN, CDR2 SVGIG (reference sequence). Participants came from about 23 US areas, aged about 18 to 89 years. This clone turned up a few times. Per the authors' pipeline: Cell counts per sample came from amplifying reference gene primers. The method was immunoSEQ multiplex PCR; TCRdb's version includes in-frame clones alone and lacks a portion of them. That table furnishes V, J and clone size, whereas the DNA furnished D and trimming. This sample has roughly 250,000 clones, with about 91% found just once.

The specimen was PBMCs or T cells enriched from blood (not recorded which). The source of this sequence is a middle-aged woman with acute COVID-19. The chain uses TRBV30 and TRBJ1-5; a weak D match, TRBD1 (6 bases). CDR3 loop: CAWSHRDNQPQHF. The CDR3 nucleotides read TGTGCCTGGAGCCACAGGGACAATCAGCCCCAGCATTTT.